The 19 T cell receptor beta chains listed next were all sequenced from one sample in a study of blood T cell repertoires in COVID-19. Assay: immunoSEQ multiplex PCR; the TCRdb copy retains only in-frame clones and omits some. The sample yields over 35,000 clones, around 85% seen once. Input material: peripheral blood. The receptors originated from a man aged 55 to 70 with active or convalescent COVID-19.

This rearrangement joins TRBV27 to TRBJ1-5; 8 bases are a match to TRBD1. CDR3 length equals 14 residues. Germline CDR1 reads MNHEY; CDR2 reads SMNVEV (reference sequence). The J segment lost 6 bases and the V segment lost 8 bases, leaving 9 bases of the junction unmatched. The CDR3 DNA is TGTGCCAGCGGGCGAACAGGGGGAAGTCAGCCCCAGCATTTT. This gives the protein CASGRTGGSQPQHF.

The genes are TRBV6-6 and TRBJ1-3, with 9 nucleotides matching TRBD1. V lost 2 bases, J lost 6 bases, and 8 bases stayed unmatched. The germline V gene encodes CDR1 MNHNY and CDR2 SVGAGI (reference sequence). The CDR3 runs to 16 residues. The chain's CDR3 is CASSYSRTGAANTIYF. CDR3 sequence (DNA): TGTGCCAGCAGTTACAGTCGGACAGGGGCAGCAAACACCATATATTTT.

The rearrangement joins TRBV5-4 to TRBJ2-3; TRBD2 matches at 12 bases. The CDR3 is made up of 16 amino acids. Unmatched junction bases numbered 5, after V lost 2 bases and J lost 4 bases. Germline V CDR1 and CDR2: SGHNT, YYREEE (reference sequence). CDR3 sequence reads: CASSFTSGRFADTQYF. The CDR3 DNA reads TGTGCCAGCAGCTTTACTAGCGGGAGGTTTGCAGATACGCAGTATTTT.

This chain connects TRBV7-2 to TRBJ1-2; D is ambiguous. The CDR3 runs to 12 residues. Trimming left V 1 base short and J 5 bases short, with 5 bases between. Germline values: CDR1 SGHTA, CDR2 FQGNSA. The CDR3 DNA sequence: TGTGCCAGCAGCTTAGGCGGTTATGGCTACACCTTC. It yields the protein CASSLGGYGYTF.

This clone was seen only a few times. The chain is built from TRBV29-1 and TRBJ2-2; D is possibly TRBD1 (5 bases). This CDR3 has 13 amino acids. Trimming took off 4 bases at V and 4 bases at J, with 10 bases between the two ends. Germline CDR1 reads SQVTM; CDR2 reads ANQGSEA. The CDR3 sequence: CSVGLGATGELFF. CDR3 DNA sequence: TGCAGCGTTGGATTAGGGGCCACCGGGGAGCTGTTTTTT.

This chain joins TRBV27 and TRBJ1-4; D perhaps matches TRBD1 (6 bases). Trimming pared 1 base from V and 8 bases from J, leaving 23 bases between. Germline V gene lookup returns CDR1 MNHEY and CDR2 SMNVEV (reference sequence). The CDR3 extends over 18 amino acids. The CDR3 DNA reads as TGTGCCAGCAGTTTATACCCTCCGGACAGCGAATATTTCGAAAAACTGTTTTTT. Its protein is CASSLYPPDSEYFEKLFF. The complete variable domain, with remaining parts taken from reference TRBV27 and TRBJ1-4, reads EAQVTQNPRYLITVTGKKLTVTCSQNMNHEYMSWYRQDPGLGLRQIYYSMNVEVTDKGDVPEGYKVSRKEKRNFPLILESPSPNQTSLYFCASSLYPPDSEYFEKLFFGSGTQLSVL.

The chain combines TRBV6-5 with TRBJ1-5, with TRBD1 as a possible D gene (5 bases). This CDR3 is 15 amino acids long. CDR1 is MNHEY, CDR2 SVGAGI, per germline. V was shortened by 6 bases and J by 4 bases, with 16 bases between the two germline ends. For the CDR3, the DNA is TGTGCCAGCAGCGCCGGGGGAATGGGAAATCAGCCCCAGCATTTT. Residues: CASSAGGMGNQPQHF.

The CDR3 region has the DNA TGTGCCAGCAGTTTACGGAATGAAAAACTGTTTTTT. Translated, it gives CASSLRNEKLFF. This chain links TRBV28 with TRBJ1-4, with unresolved D. Germline V gene data show CDR1 as MDHEN and CDR2 as SYDVKM. The CDR3 has 12 residues. The ends were cut back, 2 bases at V and 5 bases at J, with 3 bases in the middle.

V gene TRBV4-3 combines with J gene TRBJ2-5; D is perhaps TRBD2 (6 bases). Trimming removed 1 base at V and 2 bases at J, with 11 bases between. Germline CDR1 is LGHNA and CDR2 is YSLEER. CDR3 length: 15 amino acids. CDR3 in amino acids: CASSQGGTLQETQYF. In nucleotides, the CDR3 is TGCGCCAGCAGCCAAGGCGGGACTCTGCAAGAGACCCAGTACTTC.

This clone was seen only once. The chain links TRBV3-1 (or the pseudogene TRBV3-2) to TRBJ1-2, with 8 bases aligning to TRBD1. The germline V gene has CDR1 LGHDT and CDR2 YNNKEL (reference sequence). V lost 0 bases to trimming and J lost 1 base; unmatched junction nucleotides: 7. This CDR3 has 17 residues. The CDR3 bases are TGTGCCAGCAGCCAAGATCAGGGGGCGCAGGGTAACTATGGCTACACCTTC. It specifies CASSQDQGAQGNYGYTF.

The rearrangement uses TRBV27 and TRBJ2-2; 8 bases line up with TRBD2. The CDR3 is 15 amino acids. The V gene end was trimmed by 8 bases and the J gene end by 1 base; junction bases not matched to a gene: 6. Germline CDR1 and CDR2: MNHEY and SMNVEV (reference sequence). CDR3 amino acids: CASGLRGGNTGELFF. Written as DNA, the CDR3 is TGTGCCAGCGGATTACGGGGGGGGAACACCGGGGAGCTGTTTTTT.

J is TRBJ1-5 and V is TRBV6-1, with TRBD1 matching over 10 bases. The ends lost 3 bases at V and 0 bases at J; junction bases unmatched: 11. This CDR3 is 19 amino acids long. Germline CDR1 is MNHNS and CDR2 is SASEGT. CDR3 in amino acids: CASSEKPGQGYYSNQPQHF. In DNA form, the CDR3 reads TGTGCCAGCAGTGAGAAGCCGGGACAGGGGTATTATAGCAATCAGCCCCAGCATTTT.

The chain employs TRBV6-2 or TRBV6-3 and TRBJ2-1; TRBD2 matches at 12 bases. The trim removed 5 bases at V and 6 bases at J, leaving 20 bases unmatched. The CDR3 length is 20 residues. Germline V gives CDR1 MNHEY, CDR2 SVGEGT. The CDR3 reads CASSSLEGASGRAGGNEQFF. The CDR3, as DNA: TGTGCCAGCAGTAGTTTGGAAGGGGCTAGCGGGAGGGCTGGTGGCAATGAGCAGTTCTTC.

The genes are TRBV7-2 and TRBJ1-2; 10 bases map to TRBD1. The V gene end was trimmed by 5 bases and the J gene end by 3 bases; junction bases not matched to a gene: 6. The CDR3 is 15 residues long. CDR1 SGHTA and CDR2 FQGNSA come from the germline V gene. CDR3 nucleotides: TGTGCCAGCAGCCCGACAGGGGGCGCCTACTATGGCTACACCTTC. Its protein product is CASSPTGGAYYGYTF.

This chain connects TRBV7-2 to TRBJ2-3, with 7 bases aligning to TRBD2. V lost 5 bases, J lost 7 bases, and 12 bases stayed unmatched. Looked up from germline, CDR1 is SGHTA and CDR2 is FQGNSA. The CDR3 runs 15 residues. Here the CDR3 reads CASSTSSGPGNTQYF. In DNA form, the CDR3 reads TGTGCCAGCAGCACCTCTAGCGGACCCGGGAATACGCAGTATTTT.

CDR3 sequence (DNA): TGTGCCAGCAGCTTAGCCCCGACAGGGGCAGATACGCAGTATTTT. Encoded protein: CASSLAPTGADTQYF. The chain joins TRBV7-2 to TRBJ2-3; 8 bases fit TRBD1. The CDR3 is 15 amino acids. V lost 0 bases to trimming and J lost 4 bases; unmatched junction nucleotides: 3. Germline CDR1 reads SGHTA; CDR2 reads FQGNSA.

The chain combines TRBV28 with TRBJ1-5; TRBD1 is a possible D gene (5 bases). The germline CDR1 and CDR2 sequences are MDHEN and SYDVKM. The CDR3 sequence is 13 residues long. Trimming cost V 7 bases and J 7 bases, with 14 bases left between them. In DNA form, the CDR3 reads TGTGCCAGCACCCTTGGGGGGAGGCAGCCCCAGCATTTT. Amino acid sequence: CASTLGGRQPQHF.

The chain combines TRBV10-2 with TRBJ2-5; the match to TRBD2 covers 12 bases. Germline V CDR1 and CDR2: WSHSY, SAAADI. The CDR3 covers 17 residues. The trim removed 4 bases at V and 2 bases at J, leaving 8 bases unmatched. The CDR3, as DNA: TGCGCCAGCAGTGGGATTGGACTAGCGGGACCTCAAGAGACCCAGTACTTC. Amino acids: CASSGIGLAGPQETQYF.

The chain uses TRBV19 and TRBJ1-5, with TRBD1 matching 9 bases. The germline V gene has CDR1 LNHDA and CDR2 SQIVND (reference sequence). CDR3 size: 14 residues. V trimming: 7 bases; J trimming: 5 bases; junction bases outside the gene matches: 6. The CDR3 protein is CASTLDRGYQPQHF. The CDR3 coding sequence is TGTGCCAGTACCCTAGACAGGGGGTATCAGCCCCAGCATTTT.